The TCR beta chain under discussion was sequenced for a study of blood T cell repertoires in COVID-19. Turning to the study itself: Italy, Spain and the United States were the sources of the convalescent and acute COVID-19 samples.

Profiled with immunoSEQ multiplex PCR; TCRdb holds only in-frame clones, not every one. Among about 140,000 clones listed, around 80% were seen once. Those who participated ranged in age from about 18 to 89 years and resided in 20 to 30 US areas. Researchers sorted participants into cohorts using their self-reported clinical history. CDR3 length: 16 amino acids. The germline V gene encodes CDR1 LGHDT and CDR2 YNNKEL (reference sequence). The trim removed 6 bases at V and 2 bases at J, leaving 11 bases unmatched. The sequencing input was PBMCs or T cells enriched from blood (not recorded which). The sequence derives from a woman under 30 who had been exposed to COVID-19. The rearrangement uses TRBV3-1 (or the pseudogene TRBV3-2) and TRBJ2-7; TRBD1 matches 9 bases. Written as DNA, the CDR3 is TGTGCCAGCAGACTTTGTGACAGGGGGAAACCCTACGAGCAGTACTTC. Protein product: CASRLCDRGKPYEQYF.